This passage covers 6 T cell receptor beta chains from one sample sequenced in a study of human T cells and chemical hapten exposure. The time point here: pre-sensitization, week 0. Treatment indicated: therapeutic diphenylcyclopropenone sensitization with weekly scalp DPC. TCRdb analysed the RACE reads with MiXCR anew, one entry per CDR3 protein. The top ten hold about 3% of the sample, which has about 120,000 distinct CDR3 sequences, approximately 13% seen once. The source was whole blood, collected in connection with sensitization to the hapten diphenylcyclopropenone (DPC). These receptors were collected from a woman younger than 30 with alopecia areata. Some clones in this sample may be carry-over from other donors' samples.

This clonotype was counted ten times or more. The rearrangement uses TRBV7-2 and TRBJ2-3; 12 bases match TRBD2. The CDR3 length is 17 residues. The V segment lost 4 bases and the J segment 1 base; nucleotides outside the gene matches: 6. CDR1 and CDR2 (germline): SGHTA, FQGNSA. The CDR3 coding sequence is TGTGCCAGCAGCTCACGACTAGCGGGGGTACGCACAGATACGCAGTATTTT. As protein: CASSSRLAGVRTDTQYF.

This clonotype was seen more than once but under ten times. This chain uses TRBV20-1 with TRBJ2-2; D is perhaps TRBD1 (6 bases). This CDR3 region has 13 residues. Germline V gene data show CDR1 as DFQATT and CDR2 as SNEGSKA (reference sequence). Between the trimmed V and J ends, which lost 6 bases and 7 bases, there was a span of 15 bases. The CDR3, as DNA: TGCAGTGCCGACAGGATAGAGCACGGGGAGCTGTTTTTT. Translating gives CSADRIEHGELFF.

Notes on this clonotype: One base away lies a much larger clone, so this may be a sequencing read error. The J gene is TRBJ1-1, the V gene TRBV29-1, with D unclear. The CDR3 loop spans 12 amino acids. V lost 3 bases and J lost 2, with 7 bases in between. Germline-derived CDR1 and CDR2 are SQVTM and ANQGSEA. CDR3 DNA sequence: TGCAGCGTTGATTCGTATAACACTGAAGCTTTCTTT. Amino acid sequence: CSVDSYNTEAFF. The complete variable domain, with remaining parts taken from reference TRBV29-1 and TRBJ1-1, reads SAVISQKPSRDICQRGTSLTIQCQVDSQVTMMFWYRQQPGQSLTLIATANQGSEATYESGFVIDKFPISRPNLTFSTLTVSNMSPEDSSIYLCSVDSYNTEAFFGQGTRLTVV.

V is TRBV6-1 and J is TRBJ2-7; TRBD1 matches at 9 bases. The germline V gene encodes CDR1 MNHNS and CDR2 SASEGT. V lost 2 bases, J lost 4 bases, and 9 bases stayed unmatched. The CDR3 runs 16 residues. This CDR3 reads CASSELGQGIGYEQYF. As DNA, the CDR3 is TGTGCCAGCAGTGAACTCGGACAGGGGATCGGGTACGAGCAGTACTTC.

This clonotype was recorded a few times. The chain employs TRBV5-6 and TRBJ2-1, with D possibly being TRBD2 (6 bases). This CDR3 has 11 amino acids. V shed 4 bases and J shed 13 bases, with 12 bases lying between them. From germline, CDR1 is SGHDT and CDR2 YYEEEE. Here the CDR3 reads CASSRGVLQFF. CDR3 sequence (DNA): TGTGCCAGCAGCCGCGGGGTTCTACAGTTCTTC.

This clonotype was detected many times. The rearrangement uses TRBV20-1 and TRBJ2-5; TRBD2 aligns across 8 bases. Germline loops: CDR1 DFQATT, CDR2 SNEGSKA (reference sequence). CDR3 length: 12 residues. V shed 5 bases, J shed 4 bases, and the junction held 3 bases outside the gene matches. The CDR3 protein is CSAVSGGETQYF. The CDR3, as DNA: TGCAGTGCTGTAAGCGGGGGAGAGACCCAGTACTTC.